The following is a T cell receptor (beta chain) sequence with its context. Using immunoSEQ multiplex PCR, the repertoire was profiled, and TCRdb retains in-frame clones only, with some absent. The table lists some 86,000 clones, 93% of them singletons. V dropped 4 bases and J dropped 6; count of bases not matched to a gene: 4. Germline values: CDR1 SGHTA, CDR2 FQGNSA. The CDR3 has 16 amino acids. This specimen belongs to a study of cytomegalovirus exposure and HLA in healthy donors. The sequence was collected from a woman in her twenties or thirties in good health and CMV-seronegative. The J gene is TRBJ1-6, the V gene TRBV7-2; the match to TRBD1 covers 12 bases. The specimen sequenced was PBMCs. The CDR3 here is CASSSGTGGFNSPLHF. CDR3 sequence (DNA): TGTGCCAGCAGCTCCGGGACAGGGGGCTTTAATTCACCCCTCCACTTT.